Reported below is one T cell receptor beta chain. Its antigen is not known. CDR1 and CDR2 (germline): KGHSH, LQKENI. CDR3 size: 14 residues. Trimming pared 4 bases from V and 1 base from J, leaving 10 bases between. The sample is drawn from a study of cytomegalovirus exposure and HLA in healthy donors. The PCR used 60 Vbeta and 13 Jbeta primers. The method was immunoSEQ multiplex PCR; TCRdb's version includes in-frame clones alone and lacks a portion of them. The sample includes roughly 130,000 clones, around four fifths of them seen just once. Study findings and constraints: According to an earlier analysis, most TCR beta V segments yielded productive rearrangements about 90% or about 30% of the time. Across all donors, roughly uniform sequencing depth was an assumption of the presence/absence analyses.

Sequencing was performed on PBMCs. V gene TRBV18 combines with J gene TRBJ2-5; weak D call: TRBD1 (6 bases). This receptor was taken from a woman between 40 and 50 years old in good health and CMV-seropositive. Here the CDR3 DNA reads TGTGCCAGCTCACGTGGACAGCTCCAAGAGACCCAGTACTTC. Its translation is CASSRGQLQETQYF. Supplemented by reference TRBV18 and TRBJ2-5, the full variable domain reads NAGVMQNPRHLVRRRGQEARLRCSPMKGHSHVYWYRQLPEEGLKFMVYLQKENIIDESGMPKERFSAEFPKEGPSILRIQQVVRGDSAAYFCASSRGQLQETQYFGPGTRLLVL.